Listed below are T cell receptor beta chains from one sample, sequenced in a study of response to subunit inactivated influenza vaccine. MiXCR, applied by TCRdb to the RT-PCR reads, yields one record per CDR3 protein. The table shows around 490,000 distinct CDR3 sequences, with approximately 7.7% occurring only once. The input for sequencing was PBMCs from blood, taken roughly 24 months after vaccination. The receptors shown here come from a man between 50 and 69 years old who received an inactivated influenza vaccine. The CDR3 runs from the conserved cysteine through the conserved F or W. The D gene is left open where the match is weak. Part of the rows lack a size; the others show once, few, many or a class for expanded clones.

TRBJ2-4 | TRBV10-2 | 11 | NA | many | TGCGCCAGCAGTGAGCAAAACATTCAGTACTTC | CASSEQNIQYF
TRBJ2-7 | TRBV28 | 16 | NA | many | TGTGCCAGCAGCCCTGGGGGGGGAACAGGGTTCCACGAGCAGTACTTC | CASSPGGGTGFHEQYF
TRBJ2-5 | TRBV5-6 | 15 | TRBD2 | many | TGTGCCAGCAGCTTACAGGCGACTAGCGGAGAGACCCAGTACTTC | CASSLQATSGETQYF
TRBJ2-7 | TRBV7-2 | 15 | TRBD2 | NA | TGTGCCAGCAGCCGGGAGACTAGCGGGACCTACGAGCAGTACTTC | CASSRETSGTYEQYF
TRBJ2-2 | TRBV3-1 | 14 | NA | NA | TGTGCCAGCAGCCCCGGGGCTGAGACCGGGGAGCTGTTTTTT | CASSPGAETGELFF
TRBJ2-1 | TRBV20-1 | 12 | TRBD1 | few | TGCAGTAGTGGACAGGGGGTAGGTGAGCAGTTCTTC | CSSGQGVGEQFF
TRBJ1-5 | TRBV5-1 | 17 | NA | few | TGCGCCAGCAGCTTGGCCCAGGACAAGGTCCGCAATCAGCCCCAGCATTTT | CASSLAQDKVRNQPQHF
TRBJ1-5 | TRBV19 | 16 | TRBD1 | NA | TGTGCCAGTAGTAGAGTCCCGGGACAGCAAGATCAGCCCCAGCATTTT | CASSRVPGQQDQPQHF
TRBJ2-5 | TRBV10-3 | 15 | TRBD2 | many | TGTGCCATCAGCTCAACTAGCGGGGCCCAAGAGACCCAGTACTTC | CAISSTSGAQETQYF
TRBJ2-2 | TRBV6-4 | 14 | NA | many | TGTGCCAGCAGTGCTTCCCCGGGGACCGGGGAGCTGTTTTTT | CASSASPGTGELFF
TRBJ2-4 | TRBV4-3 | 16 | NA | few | TGCGCCAGCAGCCCCGGGCGGGGCGATGGCAAAAACATTCAGTACTTC | CASSPGRGDGKNIQYF
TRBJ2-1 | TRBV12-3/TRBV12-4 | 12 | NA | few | TGTGCCAGCAGTTTAGTCCACAATGAGCAGTTCTTC | CASSLVHNEQFF
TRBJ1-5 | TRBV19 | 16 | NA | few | TGTGCCAGTTCGGATCTGAGGACCTATAGCAATCAGCCCCAGCATTTT | CASSDLRTYSNQPQHF
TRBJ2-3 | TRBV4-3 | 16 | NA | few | TGCGCCAGCAGCCAAGGGGGTTCAGGGGGCACAGATACGCAGTATTTT | CASSQGGSGGTDTQYF
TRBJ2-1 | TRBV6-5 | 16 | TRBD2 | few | TGTGCCAGCAGTTACGAGCGGGGGGGCTCCTACAATGAGCAGTTCTTC | CASSYERGGSYNEQFF
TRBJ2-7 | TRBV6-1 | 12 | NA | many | TGTGCCAGCAGTACAGGCTCCTACGAGCAGTACTTC | CASSTGSYEQYF
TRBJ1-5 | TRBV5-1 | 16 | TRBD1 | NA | TGCGCCAGCAGCCCGGGCAGAGGGGGCGCGAATCAGCCCCAGCATTTT | CASSPGRGGANQPQHF
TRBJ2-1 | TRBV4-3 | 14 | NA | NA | TGCGCCAGCAGCCAAGATCGGGAGTACGGTGAGCAGTTCTTC | CASSQDREYGEQFF
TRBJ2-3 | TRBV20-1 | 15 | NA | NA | TGCAGTGCCAGCGCTAGCTTAGGTGACACAGATACGCAGTATTTT | CSASASLGDTDTQYF
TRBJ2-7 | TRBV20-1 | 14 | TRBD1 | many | TGCAGTGCTATTGGGACAGGGGATTCCTACGAGCAGTACTTC | CSAIGTGDSYEQYF
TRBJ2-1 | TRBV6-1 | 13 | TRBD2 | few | TGTGCCAGGGGACTAGCCGGTCGTAATGAGCAGTTCTTC | CARGLAGRNEQFF
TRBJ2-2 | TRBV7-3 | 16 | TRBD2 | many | TGTGCCAGCAGCGAAAGACTAGCGGGATACACCGGGGAGCTGTTTTTT | CASSERLAGYTGELFF
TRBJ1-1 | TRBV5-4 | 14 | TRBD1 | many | TGTGCCAGCAGACCGACAGGGGGTAACACTGAAGCTTTCTTT | CASRPTGGNTEAFF
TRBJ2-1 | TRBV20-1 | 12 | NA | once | TGCAGTGCTAGCAAGCAATGGGATGAGCAGTTCTTC | CSASKQWDEQFF
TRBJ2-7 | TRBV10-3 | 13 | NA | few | TGTGCCATCAGTGGTCCAGACGGTTACGAGCAGTACTTC | CAISGPDGYEQYF
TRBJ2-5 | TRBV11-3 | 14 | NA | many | TGTGCCAGCAGCCCATCAGGAGGGCAAGAGACCCAGTACTTC | CASSPSGGQETQYF
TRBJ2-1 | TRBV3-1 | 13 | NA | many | TGTGCCAGCAGCCAAGGTGCGAGCAGGGAGCAGTTCTTC | CASSQGASREQFF
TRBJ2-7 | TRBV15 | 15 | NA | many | TGTGCCACCAGCAGAGATGGACGGACCTCCTACGAGCAGTACTTC | CATSRDGRTSYEQYF
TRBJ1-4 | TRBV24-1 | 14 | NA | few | TGTGCCACCAGTCGAGGGGCCCGTAATGAAAAACTGTTTTTT | CATSRGARNEKLFF
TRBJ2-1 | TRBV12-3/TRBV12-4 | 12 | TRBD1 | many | TGTGCCAGCGGAAGGACAGGCAATGAGCAGTTCTTC | CASGRTGNEQFF
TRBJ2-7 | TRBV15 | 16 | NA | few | TGTGCCACCAGCAGAGCGAGTTCCAGCGGGTTAACCGAGCAGTACTTC | CATSRASSSGLTEQYF
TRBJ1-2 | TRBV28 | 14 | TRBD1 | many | TGTGCCAGCAGTTTCGGACAGGGGAACTATGGCTACACCTTC | CASSFGQGNYGYTF
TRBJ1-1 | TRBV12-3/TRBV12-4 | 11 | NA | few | TGTGCCAGCAGGCTACGTGGAGAAGCTTTCTTT | CASRLRGEAFF
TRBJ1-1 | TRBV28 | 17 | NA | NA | TGTGCCAGCAGTTTAGGTCCGTTCCCGACAGAGAACACTGAAGCTTTCTTT | CASSLGPFPTENTEAFF
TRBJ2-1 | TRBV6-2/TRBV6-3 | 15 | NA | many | TGTGCCAGCAGTTACCCCGGCCGGGGGTACAATGAGCAGTTCTTC | CASSYPGRGYNEQFF
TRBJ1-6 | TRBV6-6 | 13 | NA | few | TGTGCCAGCAGTTCTTACGGTGGGTCACCCCTCCACTTT | CASSSYGGSPLHF
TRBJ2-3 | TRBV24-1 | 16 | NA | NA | TGTGCCACCAGTGAGACGAGGACAGGGAGGGCAGATACGCAGTATTTT | CATSETRTGRADTQYF
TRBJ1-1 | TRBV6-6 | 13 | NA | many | TGTGCCAGCAGTTACTCCGGGGGAACTGAAGCTTTCTTT | CASSYSGGTEAFF
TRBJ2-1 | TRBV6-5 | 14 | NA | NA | TGTGCCAGCAGTTACCACGGGAGTGGGGGTGAGCAGTTCTTC | CASSYHGSGGEQFF
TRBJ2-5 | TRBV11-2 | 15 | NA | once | TGTGCCAGCAGCTTAAGGACCTCTCTTCAAGAGACCCAGTACTTC | CASSLRTSLQETQYF
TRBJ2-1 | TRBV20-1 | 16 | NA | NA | TGCAGTGCTAGAGGATCCCCTGGACAATTATACAATGAGCAGTTCTTC | CSARGSPGQLYNEQFF
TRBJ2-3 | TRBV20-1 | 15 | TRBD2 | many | TGCAGTGCCACGACGCGCGGGGGGGCCGGGGATACGCAGTATTTT | CSATTRGGAGDTQYF
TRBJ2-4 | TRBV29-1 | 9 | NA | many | TGCAGCGTCAAGGGACGTGGGTACTTC | CSVKGRGYF
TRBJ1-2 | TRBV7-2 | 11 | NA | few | TGTGCCAGCAGCCCCGGTCGGGGCTACACCTTC | CASSPGRGYTF